This T cell receptor beta chain is drawn from a study of T cells in Graves' hyperthyroidism and ophthalmopathy. From RNA transcripts, TCR beta CDR3 regions were amplified. HTBI primers were the set used in a first-round RT-PCR of the TCR CDR3. Using its own MiXCR run on the multiplex PCR reads, TCRdb lists one record per CDR3 protein. The data show 45,000 or so distinct CDR3 sequences, around 48% seen once. Diagnoses rested on clinical symptoms, serum thyroxine and TRAb, thyroid ultrasound and orbital computed tomography. Material: peripheral blood or thyroid tissue (not recorded which). The source of this sequence is a woman between 50 and 59 years old with Graves' hyperthyroidism.

The CDR3 is CASSSTPGLGPYGYTF. The CDR3 bases are TGTGCCAGCAGCAGTACCCCGGGCTTAGGGCCATATGGCTACACCTTC. V usage is TRBV7-3 and J usage is TRBJ1-2, with D hard to call. V dropped 5 bases and J dropped 5 bases, with 21 bases sitting between them. The length of the CDR3 is 16 residues. CDR1 SGHTA and CDR2 FQGTGA come from the germline V gene.